One sample yielded the 8 T cell receptor beta chains listed below, sequenced in a study of blood T cells in healthy people across ages. A second PCR, run for 7 to 11 cycles, used a sample-barcoded 5' primer plus a J-beta primer mix. TCRdb fed the 5' RACE reads into MiXCR, producing one record per CDR3 protein. Of around 2 million distinct CDR3 sequences listed, approximately 40% are singletons. The sequenced sample was blood. The receptors were gathered from a human donor in good health.

This clonotype was picked up a small number of times. J is TRBJ2-3 and V is TRBV30; 7 bases agree with TRBD1. There are 16 residues in the CDR3. V gave up 1 base and J gave up 0 bases; unmatched junction bases: 7. From germline, CDR1 is GTSNPN and CDR2 SVGIG (reference sequence). Written as DNA, the CDR3 is TGTGCCTGGAGTGCGGGGACAGCGAGGAGCACAGATACGCAGTATTTT. Translation gives CAWSAGTARSTDTQYF.

CDR3 in DNA: TGCAGTGCCTTACATCAGCCCCAGCATTTT. Its translation is CSALHQPQHF. The chain couples TRBV20-1 to TRBJ1-5; D uncertain. The CDR3 consists of 10 residues. Trimming shortened V by 6 bases and J by 5 bases, and 5 bases separated the two germline ends. CDR1 is DFQATT and CDR2 is SNEGSKA in the germline V gene (reference sequence).

This clonotype was counted only a few times. The V and J genes are TRBV7-3 and TRBJ1-1; D call uncertain. Germline V gene sequence: CDR1 SGHTA, CDR2 FQGTGA. V was clipped by 3 bases and J by 3 bases, with 8 bases between them. This CDR3 has 13 amino acids. CDR3 bases: TGTGCCAGCAGCTTCGACCACTACACTGAAGCTTTCTTT. Protein product: CASSFDHYTEAFF. The variable domain in full, with the rest retrieved from reference TRBV7-3 and TRBJ1-1, is GAGVSQTPSNKVTEKGKYVELRCDPISGHTALYWYRQSLGQGPEFLIYFQGTGAADDSGLPNDRFFAVRPEGSVSTLKIQRTERGDSAVYLCASSFDHYTEAFFGQGTRLTVV.

This chain links TRBV12-5 with TRBJ2-1; 10 nucleotides match TRBD2. The CDR3 has 16 amino acids. After removal of 2 bases from V and 8 bases from J, the junction contained 9 bases not matched to a gene. Germline assignment: CDR1 LGHNT and CDR2 FRNRAP. Written as DNA, the CDR3 is TGTGCTAGTGGTTTGCAAGCGGGGGGGTCTCGAGATGAGCAGTTCTTC. Its translation: CASGLQAGGSRDEQFF.

V is TRBV2 and J is TRBJ2-3; no clear D gene. V lost 5 bases and J lost 7, with 7 bases in between. In germline, CDR1 is SNHLY, CDR2 FYNNEI. This CDR3 region has 11 residues. This CDR3 reads CASSLTYTQYF. The CDR3 DNA follows: TGTGCCAGCAGTTTGACCTATACGCAGTATTTT. Drawing the rest from reference TRBV2 and TRBJ2-3, the complete variable domain is EPEVTQTPSHQVTQMGQEVILRCVPISNHLYFYWYRQILGQKVEFLVSFYNNEISEKSEIFDDQFSVERPDGSNFTLKIRSTKLEDSAMYFCASSLTYTQYFGPGTRLTVL.

The chain joins TRBV5-6 to TRBJ2-7, with 10 bases fitting TRBD2. Germline values: CDR1 SGHDT, CDR2 YYEEEE. Trimming at V came to 6 bases and at J to 0 bases, leaving 6 bases not matched to a gene. The CDR3 totals 15 residues. CDR3 residues: CASTLAGVISYEQYF. The CDR3, as DNA: TGTGCCAGCACCCTAGCGGGGGTGATCTCCTACGAGCAGTACTTC.

The chain couples TRBV10-3 to TRBJ1-2, with 10 bases that match TRBD1. This CDR3 has 12 residues. J gave up 13 bases and V 8 bases, and 10 bases lay outside the gene matches. Per the germline V gene, CDR1 is ENHRY and CDR2 is SYGVKD. Here the CDR3 reads CAIWTGTGECTF. The CDR3 region has the DNA TGTGCCATCTGGACCGGGACAGGGGAATGCACCTTC.

The chain combines TRBV3-1 with TRBJ2-5; no clear D. V was cut by 0 bases and J by 7 bases, with 12 bases left in between. The CDR3 extends over 14 amino acids. Germline V gene lookup returns CDR1 LGHDT and CDR2 YNNKEL (reference sequence). CDR3 bases: TGTGCCAGCAGCCAAGATCTCACACGTCGGACCCAGTACTTC. Translating it yields CASSQDLTRRTQYF.